This TCR beta chain was found in a study of response to subunit inactivated influenza vaccine. Study observations and caveats: It was the authors' suggestion that each seasonal influenza vaccination recruits few new T cells.

The CDR3 loop spans 14 amino acids. The germline V gene has CDR1 DFQATT and CDR2 SNEGSKA (reference sequence). V lost 2 bases to trimming and J lost 4 bases; unmatched junction nucleotides: 6. As for this clonotype: Its antigen is currently unknown.

TCRdb fed the RT-PCR reads into MiXCR, producing one record per CDR3 protein. The repertoire holds 650,000 to 800,000 distinct CDR3 sequences, 15% to 20% seen once, with approximately 11% in the top ten. This sequence originates from a man in his fifties or sixties who received an inactivated influenza vaccine. J is TRBJ2-7 and V is TRBV20-1, with TRBD1 matching 9 bases. The sequenced sample was PBMCs from blood, obtained around 5 days after vaccination. DNA of the CDR3: TGCAGTGCTAGAAATACAGGGGGCCGATACGAGCAGTACTTC. Amino acids: CSARNTGGRYEQYF.